The subject of this entry is one T cell receptor (beta chain). Donors had no recently reported acute infections or vaccinations and were HIV-negative. Data came from immunoSEQ multiplex PCR; TCRdb stores just in-frame clones and leaves some out. The sample lists 2 million to 2.5 million clones; 85% to 95% were seen once. Looked up from germline, CDR1 is LNHDA and CDR2 is SQIVND (reference sequence). The CDR3 totals 13 residues. Losses at the gene ends were 6 bases for V and 7 bases for J; bases not matched to a gene: 5. The sample originates from a study of shared clonotypes between healthy human individuals.

The V call is TRBV19, the J call TRBJ1-4; the match to TRBD1 covers 7 bases. The sample consisted of naive CD4+ T cells sorted from blood. The subset denotes: CD45RA+ positively selected. This receptor was taken from a man younger than 35 in good health. DNA of the CDR3: TGTGCCAGTAGCCTCGACAGGGCTGAAAAACTGTTTTTT. This translates into CASSLDRAEKLFF.